The 15 T cell receptor beta chains in this list originate from one sample, sequenced in a study of T cell responses to AZD1222 COVID-19 vaccine. Profiled with immunoSEQ multiplex PCR; TCRdb holds only in-frame clones, not every one. The sample contains fewer than 150,000 clones, about 90% of which appear only once. The sequences come from peripheral blood, collected on day 0 of AZD1222 vaccination. The receptor source for this set is an adult in good health.

This clone showed up just once. This sequence joins TRBV12-3 or TRBV12-4 and TRBJ2-7; D gene uncertain. CDR3 length equals 13 residues. Trimming removed 5 bases from V and 2 bases from J, with 10 bases in between. The CDR3 DNA reads as TGTGCCAGCAGTCCCTTAGCCCCCTACGAGCAGTACTTC. It yields the protein CASSPLAPYEQYF.

The genes are TRBV2 and TRBJ1-1; 7 positions match TRBD1. Germline CDR1 is SNHLY and CDR2 is FYNNEI. This CDR3 comprises 14 residues. V was clipped by 7 bases and J by 1 base; unmatched bases: 6. CDR3 sequence reads: CASTSGTANTEAFF. Written as DNA, the CDR3 is TGTGCCAGCACCTCCGGGACAGCGAACACTGAAGCTTTCTTT.

V is TRBV7-9 and J is TRBJ1-1; 7 nucleotides match TRBD1. CDR3 length: 14 amino acids. Germline-derived CDR1 and CDR2 are SEHNR and FQNEAQ (reference sequence). V was pared by 5 bases and J by 5 bases, with 8 bases of the junction left unmatched. CDR3 in DNA: TGTGCCAGCAGCCCATCAGGGGGGCGGACTGAAGCTTTCTTT. It yields the protein CASSPSGGRTEAFF. The whole variable domain, filled in from reference TRBV7-9 and TRBJ1-1, reads DTGVSQNPRHKITKRGQNVTFRCDPISEHNRLYWYRQTLGQGPEFLTYFQNEAQLEKSRLLSDRFSAERPKGSFSTLEIQRTEQGDSAMYLCASSPSGGRTEAFFGQGTRLTVV.

The chain recombines TRBV5-1 with TRBJ2-5; D uncertain. Germline lookup yields CDR1 SGHRS and CDR2 YFSETQ. The V end lost 2 bases, the J end lost 2 bases, and 7 bases lay between the germline ends. The CDR3 length is 13 residues. DNA of the CDR3: TGCGCCAGCAGCTTTGGGGTTCAAGAGACCCAGTACTTC. As protein: CASSFGVQETQYF.

The chain couples TRBV7-9 to TRBJ1-1; 7 bases align to TRBD1. The CDR3 is 13 amino acids. Germline V gives CDR1 SEHNR, CDR2 FQNEAQ (reference sequence). V was clipped by 1 base and J by 6 bases; unmatched bases: 2. The CDR3 loop reads CASSLVQGAEAFF. The CDR3, as DNA: TGTGCCAGCAGCTTAGTTCAGGGGGCTGAAGCTTTCTTT.

The chain employs TRBV20-1 and TRBJ1-2; D call uncertain. Per the germline V gene, CDR1 is DFQATT and CDR2 is SNEGSKA (reference sequence). With 6 bases removed from V and 0 bases from J, the gap between germline ends came to 5 bases. The CDR3 has 11 amino acids. Written as DNA, the CDR3 is TGCAGTGCCCAGGCTAACTATGGCTACACCTTC. Encoded protein: CSAQANYGYTF.

The chain is built from TRBV19 and TRBJ1-4; D is uncertain. The CDR3 consists of 13 residues. In germline, CDR1 is LNHDA, CDR2 SQIVND (reference sequence). V lost 7 bases to trimming and J lost 8 bases, with 14 bases between them. CDR3 DNA sequence: TGTGCCAGTAACCGGGCTTTAGAAGAAAAACTGTTTTTT. Translating it yields CASNRALEEKLFF.

This chain connects TRBV11-2 to TRBJ2-3; no clear D. The CDR3 is 16 residues long. Trimming left V 5 bases short and J 6 bases short, with 21 bases between. The germline CDR1 and CDR2 sequences are SGHAT and FQNNGV. CDR3 residues: CASSPTRLSLRDTQYF. The DNA for the CDR3 is TGTGCCAGCAGCCCTACACGGCTATCCCTTCGGGATACGCAGTATTTT.

The chain employs TRBV29-1 and TRBJ1-1; 11 positions match TRBD1. Germline V CDR1 and CDR2: SQVTM, ANQGSEA. Unmatched junction bases numbered 8, after V lost 8 bases and J lost 6 bases. This CDR3 contains 13 residues. The CDR3 DNA is TGCAGCTCCGGGACAGGGGGGATCCCTGAAGCTTTCTTT. It yields the protein CSSGTGGIPEAFF.

This clone was counted only a few times. V and J are TRBV7-9 and TRBJ1-4; D gene uncertain. CDR1 and CDR2 (germline): SEHNR, FQNEAQ (reference sequence). The V and J ends lost 3 bases and 8 bases respectively, with 10 bases between them. There are 13 residues in the CDR3. Here the CDR3 reads CASSFGEGEKLFF. In DNA, the CDR3 is TGTGCCAGCAGCTTCGGGGAAGGGGAAAAACTGTTTTTT. Combining the CDR3 with reference TRBV7-9 and TRBJ1-4 gives the whole variable domain DTGVSQNPRHKITKRGQNVTFRCDPISEHNRLYWYRQTLGQGPEFLTYFQNEAQLEKSRLLSDRFSAERPKGSFSTLEIQRTEQGDSAMYLCASSFGEGEKLFFGSGTQLSVL.

This sequence joins TRBV28 and TRBJ1-5; TRBD1 agrees at 8 bases. The CDR3 loop spans 19 amino acids. The trim removed 2 bases at V and 3 bases at J, leaving 15 bases unmatched. Germline CDR1 MDHEN, CDR2 SYDVKM. The CDR3 nucleotides read TGTGCCAGCAGTTTACCCCCCCGATCGACAGGGGTACTCAATCAGCCCCAGCATTTT. It yields the protein CASSLPPRSTGVLNQPQHF.

V and J are TRBV5-1 and TRBJ2-3; D is undetermined. The CDR3 runs 15 residues. Germline V CDR1 and CDR2: SGHRS, YFSETQ. Trimming removed 2 bases from V and 2 bases from J, with 12 bases in between. The CDR3 protein is CASSFDAPFTDTQYF. The CDR3 DNA is TGCGCCAGCAGCTTTGACGCTCCCTTCACAGATACGCAGTATTTT.

The rearrangement uses TRBV19 and TRBJ2-2; 8 bases are shared with TRBD1. V shed 3 bases, J shed 2 bases, and the junction held 2 bases outside the gene matches. Looked up from germline, CDR1 is LNHDA and CDR2 is SQIVND (reference sequence). This CDR3 contains 15 residues. The CDR3 region is CASSMGQVNTGELFF. In DNA, the CDR3 is TGTGCCAGTAGTATGGGACAGGTAAACACCGGGGAGCTGTTTTTT.

This chain connects TRBV4-3 to TRBJ1-2, with D possibly matching TRBD1 (5 bases). The CDR3 is made up of 15 amino acids. Germline V gene data show CDR1 as LGHNA and CDR2 as YSLEER. With 0 bases removed from V and 5 bases from J, the gap between germline ends came to 13 bases. The CDR3 spells CASSQEATVLYGYTF. The DNA of the CDR3 is TGCGCCAGCAGCCAAGAGGCGACAGTCCTTTATGGCTACACCTTC.

The V and J genes are TRBV29-1 and TRBJ1-1; D remains ambiguous. The germline V gene has CDR1 SQVTM and CDR2 ANQGSEA. Trimming took 0 bases from V and 10 from J, leaving 3 bases between them. The CDR3 is made up of 9 amino acids. The CDR3 DNA reads as TGCAGCGTTGAAGAAGGAGCTTTCTTT. Protein product: CSVEEGAFF.